What follows is one T cell receptor beta chain and its context. Antigen: not known. This sample stems from a study of cytomegalovirus exposure and HLA in healthy donors. General study findings and limits: For TCR beta chains, V- and J-gene trimming was later linked to a missense DCLRE1C variant. The classifier, whose performance was assessed in both the original and validation cohorts, reportedly diagnosed cytomegalovirus status with high specificity and sensitivity.

PCR involved 60 Vbeta and 13 Jbeta primers. Original processing methods: Later reanalysis found around 74 million unique TCR beta chains, about 11 million of them shared. Generated by immunoSEQ multiplex PCR, the TCRdb table keeps only in-frame clones and is missing some. V and J calls and clone size are as listed in that table; D and trimming were resolved from the DNA. The table lists some 120,000 clones, around three quarters of them singletons. Sequencing was done on a sample of PBMCs. This clonotype originated in a man in his thirties or forties in good health and CMV-seronegative.

The CDR3 region has the DNA TGTGCCAGTAGTGTTACCGACAGGGTGTTCATACCCTCATCTAGCAATCAGCCCCAGCATTTT. This translates into CASSVTDRVFIPSSSNQPQHF. This chain connects TRBV19 to TRBJ1-5; 7 positions agree with TRBD1. The V segment lost 5 bases and the J segment 0 bases; nucleotides outside the gene matches: 22. The CDR3 loop spans 21 amino acids. Germline lookup yields CDR1 LNHDA and CDR2 SQIVND (reference sequence).